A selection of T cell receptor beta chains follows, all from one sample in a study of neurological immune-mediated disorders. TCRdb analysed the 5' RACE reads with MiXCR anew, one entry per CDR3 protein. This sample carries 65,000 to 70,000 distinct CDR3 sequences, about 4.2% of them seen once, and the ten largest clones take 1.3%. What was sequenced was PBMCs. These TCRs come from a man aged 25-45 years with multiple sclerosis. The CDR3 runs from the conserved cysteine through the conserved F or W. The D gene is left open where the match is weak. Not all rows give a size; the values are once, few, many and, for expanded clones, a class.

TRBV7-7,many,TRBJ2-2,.,CASSLGGSNTGELFF,TGTGCCAGCAGCTTAGGGGGGTCGAACACCGGGGAGCTGTTTTTT
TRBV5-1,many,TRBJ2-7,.,CASSKYEQYF,TGCGCCAGCAGCAAGTACGAGCAGTACTTC
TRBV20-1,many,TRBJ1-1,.,CSATGGPNTEAFF,TGCAGTGCTACGGGAGGACCGAACACTGAAGCTTTCTTT
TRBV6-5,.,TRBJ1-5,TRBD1,CASSYSGQAGQPQNF,TGTGCCAGCAGTTACTCCGGACAGGCGGGCCAGCCCCAGAATTTT
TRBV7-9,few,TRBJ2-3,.,CASSLALGGQGWGRATDTQYF,TGTGCCAGCAGCTTAGCGCTTGGGGGTCAGGGCTGGGGACGGGCCACAGATACGCAGTATTTT
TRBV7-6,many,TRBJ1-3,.,CASSLDSGNTIYF,TGTGCCAGCAGCTTAGATTCTGGAAACACCATATATTTT
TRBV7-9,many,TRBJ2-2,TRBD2,CASSLPTSGGLNTGELFF,TGTGCCAGCAGCCTGCCGACTAGCGGGGGGTTGAACACCGGGGAGCTGTTTTTT
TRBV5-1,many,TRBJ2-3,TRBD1,CASKPDVTGKTDTQYF,TGCGCCAGCAAGCCCGACGTGACAGGGAAGACAGATACGCAGTATTTT
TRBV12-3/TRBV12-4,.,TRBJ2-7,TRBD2,CASSLGSSGGPYEKYF,TGTGCCAGCAGTTTAGGGAGTAGCGGGGGCCCCTACGAGAAGTACTTC
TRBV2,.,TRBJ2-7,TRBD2,CASTGGIAYEQYF,TGTGCCAGCACGGGGGGAATAGCCTACGAGCAGTACTTC
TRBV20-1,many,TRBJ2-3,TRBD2,CSASPLQRGEVDTQYF,TGCAGTGCTAGTCCCCTCCAGCGGGGGGAGGTAGATACGCAGTATTTT
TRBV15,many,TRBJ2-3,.,CATSRALTDTQYF,TGTGCCACCAGCAGAGCATTGACAGATACGCAGTATTTT
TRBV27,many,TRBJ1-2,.,CASSPGKGHPYGYTF,TGTGCCAGCAGTCCGGGGAAGGGACACCCCTATGGCTACACCTTC
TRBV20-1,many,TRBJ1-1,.,CSARDLGQRNTEAFF,TGCAGTGCTAGAGATTTGGGCCAGCGGAACACTGAAGCTTTCTTT
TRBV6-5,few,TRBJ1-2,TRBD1,CASSRGLGGTYGYTF,TGTGCCAGCAGCAGGGGGCTCGGCGGGACTTATGGCTACACCTTC
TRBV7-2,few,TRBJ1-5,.,CASSLMGPGNQPQHF,TGTGCCAGCAGCTTAATGGGTCCGGGCAATCAGCCCCAGCATTTT
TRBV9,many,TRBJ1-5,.,CASSGTGGNQPQHF,TGTGCCAGCAGCGGGACGGGGGGTAATCAGCCCCAGCATTTT
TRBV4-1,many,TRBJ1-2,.,CASSQESAGYYGYTF,TGCGCCAGCAGCCAAGAATCGGCGGGATACTATGGCTACACCTTC
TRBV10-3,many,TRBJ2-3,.,CAINPQGTDTQYF,TGTGCCATCAATCCACAAGGCACAGATACGCAGTATTTT
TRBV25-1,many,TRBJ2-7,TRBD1,CASSIQGASYEQYF,TGTGCCAGCAGTATACAGGGGGCATCTTACGAGCAGTACTTC
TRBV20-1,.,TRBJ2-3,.,CSKPGTVSDTQYF,TGCAGTAAACCCGGGACTGTCTCAGATACGCAGTATTTT
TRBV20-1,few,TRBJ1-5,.,CSARDRAVDNQPQHF,TGCAGTGCTAGAGATCGGGCAGTGGACAATCAGCCCCAGCATTTT
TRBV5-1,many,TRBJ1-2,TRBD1,CASSLGGTGNYGYTF,TGCGCCAGCAGCTTGGGCGGGACAGGGAACTATGGCTACACCTTC
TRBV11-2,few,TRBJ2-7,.,CASSLVYSSYEGQYF,TGTGCCAGCAGCTTAGTGTATAGCAGCTACGAAGGGCAGTACTTC
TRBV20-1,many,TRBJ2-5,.,CSARNKYRVGETQYF,TGCAGTGCTAGAAATAAGTACAGGGTGGGTGAGACCCAGTACTTC
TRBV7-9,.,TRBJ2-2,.,CASSAQGQSNTGELFF,TGTGCCAGCAGCGCCCAAGGACAGTCGAACACCGGGGAGCTGTTTTTT
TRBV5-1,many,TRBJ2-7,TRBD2,CASSLTSGGLYEQYF,TGCGCCAGCAGCTTGACTAGCGGGGGACTCTACGAGCAGTACTTC
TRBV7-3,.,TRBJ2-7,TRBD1,CASTQQGAYEQYF,TGTGCCAGTACGCAACAGGGGGCCTACGAGCAGTACTTC
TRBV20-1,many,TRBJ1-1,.,CSAPVGGRTTEAFF,TGCAGTGCTCCCGTCGGGGGGCGGACCACTGAAGCTTTCTTT
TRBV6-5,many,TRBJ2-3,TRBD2,CASSYTPSGATDTQYF,TGTGCCAGCAGTTACACTCCTAGCGGGGCCACAGATACGCAGTATTTT
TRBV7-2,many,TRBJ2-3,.,CASSGVGRDTQYF,TGTGCCAGCTCAGGGGTAGGGAGGGATACGCAGTATTTT
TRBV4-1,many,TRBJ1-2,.,CASSSDSGDYGYTF,TGCGCCAGCAGCTCTGATAGTGGGGACTATGGCTACACCTTC
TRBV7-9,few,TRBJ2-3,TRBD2,CASSKTSGGPDTQYF,TGTGCCAGCAGCAAGACTAGCGGGGGCCCAGATACGCAGTATTTT
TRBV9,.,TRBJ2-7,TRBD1,CASSKGQGLDYYEQYF,TGTGCCAGCAGTAAGGGACAGGGACTGGACTATTACGAGCAGTACTTC
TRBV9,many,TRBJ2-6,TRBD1,CASSVGATGAVPGANVLTF,TGTGCCAGCAGCGTAGGAGCGACAGGGGCAGTTCCTGGGGCCAACGTCCTGACTTTC